The TCR beta chain described here comes from a study of early T cells in non-severe SARS-CoV-2 infection. Across the study: Bulk RNA isolated from unsorted whole blood underwent sequencing; chains were not paired.

This clonotype was detected ten times or more. CDR3 length equals 17 residues. A single record per CDR3 protein comes from TCRdb applying MiXCR to the 5' RACE reads. Among roughly 28,000 distinct CDR3 sequences listed, around 4.5% were seen once. V gene TRBV21-1 combines with J gene TRBJ1-5; the D segment call TRBD1 is taken from the table without a DNA check. TRBV21-1 is given as a pseudogene. The sample consisted of whole blood. This sequence originates from an adult who was a healthcare worker with PCR-confirmed SARS-CoV-2 infection or an uninfected control (not recorded which). The DNA of the CDR3 is TGTGCCAGCAGCAGAACCGGGACAGAACATAGCAATCAGCCCCAGCATTTT. The encoded protein is CASSRTGTEHSNQPQHF.